This T cell receptor beta chain was recorded in a study of cytomegalovirus exposure and HLA in healthy donors. The study's findings and limits: Reportedly, a later analysis found an Asian-associated ancestry cluster had fewer N-insertions than the roughly 700-donor mean. A later analysis, which compared TCR beta chains of equal frequency, found the HLA-associated ones more clonally expanded.

A word on this clone: Its antigen is not known. Other nucleotide sequences in the sample specify the same CDR3.

13 Jbeta primers and 60 Vbeta primers were used for the PCR. Profiled with immunoSEQ multiplex PCR; TCRdb holds only in-frame clones, not every one. This repertoire shows around 220,000 clones, approximately 79% found once; its top ten account for around 0.2%. This CDR3 has 13 amino acids. Germline loops: CDR1 GTSNPN, CDR2 SVGIG (reference sequence). The V gene lost 0 bases and the J gene lost 9 bases, with 15 bases spanning the gap. The sequencing sample was made of PBMCs. The chain uses TRBV30 and TRBJ2-7, with D maybe TRBD2 (7 bases). The receptor was isolated from a girl under 10 years old in good health and CMV-seronegative. The CDR3 bases are TGTGCCTGGAGTGTTGGGGGGGGCGGATGGCAGTACTTC. It codes for CAWSVGGGGWQYF.